What follows is one T cell receptor beta chain and its context. 60 Vbeta and 13 Jbeta primers were used in PCR. The assay was immunoSEQ multiplex PCR, and TCRdb's table has in-frame clones only and misses some. The table shows around 120,000 clones, with around 69% occurring only once. This entry belongs to a study of cytomegalovirus exposure and HLA in healthy donors. This CDR3 has 17 residues. The germline V gene encodes CDR1 SNHLY and CDR2 FYNNEI. The V end lost 2 bases, the J end lost 4 bases, and 20 bases lay between the germline ends. Sequencing was carried out using PBMCs. The TCR was taken from a woman aged 35 to 49 in good health and CMV-seropositive. The chain has TRBV2 and TRBJ1-2; D remains ambiguous. This chain's CDR3 is CASSESEGSSSSYGYTF. CDR3 in DNA: TGTGCCAGCAGTGAATCCGAGGGCTCCTCGTCGAGCTATGGCTACACCTTC.